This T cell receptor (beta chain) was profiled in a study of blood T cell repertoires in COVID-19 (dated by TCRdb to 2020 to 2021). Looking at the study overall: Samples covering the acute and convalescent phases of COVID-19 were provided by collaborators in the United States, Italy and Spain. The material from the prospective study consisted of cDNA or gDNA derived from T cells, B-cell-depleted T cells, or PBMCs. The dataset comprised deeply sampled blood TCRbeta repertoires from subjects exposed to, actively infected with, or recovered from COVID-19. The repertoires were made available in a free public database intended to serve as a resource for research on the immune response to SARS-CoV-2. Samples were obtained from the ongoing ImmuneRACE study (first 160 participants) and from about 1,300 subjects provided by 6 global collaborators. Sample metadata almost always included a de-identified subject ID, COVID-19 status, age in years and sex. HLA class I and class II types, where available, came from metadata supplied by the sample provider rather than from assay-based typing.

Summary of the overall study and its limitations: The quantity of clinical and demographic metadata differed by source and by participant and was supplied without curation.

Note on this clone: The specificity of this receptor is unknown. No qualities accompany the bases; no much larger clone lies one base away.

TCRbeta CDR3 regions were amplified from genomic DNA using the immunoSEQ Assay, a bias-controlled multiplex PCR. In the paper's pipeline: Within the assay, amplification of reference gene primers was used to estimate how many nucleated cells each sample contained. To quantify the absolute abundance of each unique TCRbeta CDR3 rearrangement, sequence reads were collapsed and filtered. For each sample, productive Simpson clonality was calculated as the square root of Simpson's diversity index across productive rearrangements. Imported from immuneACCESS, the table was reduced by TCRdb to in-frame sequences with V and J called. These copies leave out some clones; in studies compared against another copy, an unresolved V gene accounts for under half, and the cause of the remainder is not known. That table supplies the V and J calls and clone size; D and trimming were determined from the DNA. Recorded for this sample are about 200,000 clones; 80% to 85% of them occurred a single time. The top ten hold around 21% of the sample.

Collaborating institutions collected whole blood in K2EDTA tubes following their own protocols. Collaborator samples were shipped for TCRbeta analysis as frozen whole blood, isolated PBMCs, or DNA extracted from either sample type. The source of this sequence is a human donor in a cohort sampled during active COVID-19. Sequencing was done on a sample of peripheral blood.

The CDR3 amino acid sequence is: CASSLITGTVETQYF. In nucleotides, the sequence is TGCGCCAGCAGCTTAATAACCGGGACAGTAGAGACCCAGTACTTC. The chain was built from TRBV5-1 and TRBJ2-5; TRBD1 aligns with 7 central bases. Taken from the germline V gene, the CDR1 and CDR2 loops are SGHRS and YFSETQ. The CDR3 spans 15 residues, from the cysteine through the phenylalanine. Just CDR3 DNA is preserved here, 45 bases in frame from base 1. V is cut back by 2 bases and J by 4 bases, with 8 bases in the junction unmatched.